The 28 T cell receptor beta chains below were found in one sample sequenced in a study of blood T cell repertoires in COVID-19. Measured with immunoSEQ multiplex PCR; TCRdb has only the in-frame clones, and not every one. Of 290,000 or so clones in the sample, 85% to 90% were seen once. The sample was peripheral blood. Source of these receptors: a man in his 70s with acute or convalescent COVID-19.

This clone appeared a single time. The V call is TRBV20-1, the J call TRBJ2-1, with 8 nucleotides matching TRBD1. The J segment lost 1 base and the V segment lost 3 bases, leaving 8 bases of the junction unmatched. Germline CDR1 reads DFQATT; CDR2 reads SNEGSKA (reference sequence). The CDR3 contains 16 residues. The CDR3: CSASLAGGSSYNEQFF. Written as DNA, the CDR3 is TGCAGTGCTAGTCTAGCAGGGGGCTCTTCCTACAATGAGCAGTTCTTC.

V and J are TRBV7-9 and TRBJ2-7, with D perhaps matching TRBD1 (5 bases). Trimming took 3 bases from V and 3 from J, leaving 15 bases between them. CDR3 length: 15 amino acids. From germline, CDR1 is SEHNR and CDR2 FQNEAQ (reference sequence). The CDR3 region has the DNA TGTGCCAGCAGCTTCGGCTCAGGGCCGAGCTACGAGCAGTACTTC. Translated: CASSFGSGPSYEQYF.

This clone was picked up a small number of times. The V call is TRBV24-1, the J call TRBJ1-2, with 8 bases matching TRBD1. Germline loops: CDR1 KGHDR, CDR2 SFDVKD. Trimming removed 9 bases from V and 9 bases from J; junction bases left unmatched: 11. CDR3 size: 13 residues. CDR3 amino acids: CATGDRGSFRYTF. In DNA, the CDR3 is TGTGCCACCGGAGACAGGGGTTCTTTTCGCTACACCTTC.

This chain uses TRBV6-5 with TRBJ2-7, with D possibly matching TRBD1 (6 bases). Germline CDR1 and CDR2: MNHEY and SVGAGI. V was pared by 2 bases and J by 3 bases, with 11 bases between. This CDR3 comprises 14 residues. CDR3 bases: TGTGCCAGCAGTTACGAGGGACATCTCTACGAGCAGTACTTC. Protein: CASSYEGHLYEQYF.

The chain uses TRBV29-1 and TRBJ2-7, with 9 nucleotides matching TRBD2. Germline CDR1 and CDR2: SQVTM and ANQGSEA. CDR3 length: 14 amino acids. V shed 2 bases and J 5 bases; nucleotides not matched to a gene: 7. This CDR3 reads CSVELSGRLHEQYF. CDR3 DNA: TGCAGCGTTGAATTGAGCGGGAGGTTACACGAGCAGTACTTC.

The chain recombines TRBV30 with TRBJ2-2; the D gene is possibly TRBD1 (6 bases). Germline lookup yields CDR1 GTSNPN and CDR2 SVGIG (reference sequence). The CDR3 length is 13 residues. Trimming left V 5 bases short and J 5 bases short, with 12 bases between. In nucleotides, the CDR3 is TGTGCCTGGGGGGGACACCGAACCGGGGAGCTGTTTTTT. Translating it yields CAWGGHRTGELFF.

The chain couples TRBV29-1 to TRBJ2-2, with D uncertain. CDR1 and CDR2 (germline): SQVTM, ANQGSEA. V was trimmed by 5 bases and J by 2 bases, leaving 9 bases between them. The CDR3 is 13 residues long. The CDR3 is CSVISGNTGELFF. In DNA, the CDR3 is TGCAGCGTTATCTCAGGAAACACCGGGGAGCTGTTTTTT.

V gene TRBV19 combines with J gene TRBJ2-1; perhaps TRBD2 as D (6 bases). The CDR3 has 14 residues. The ends were cut back, 7 bases at V and 5 bases at J, with 15 bases in the middle. Germline CDR1 reads LNHDA; CDR2 reads SQIVND (reference sequence). The CDR3 sequence: CASKLGLPHNEQFF. The DNA for the CDR3 is TGTGCCAGTAAACTGGGACTCCCACACAATGAGCAGTTCTTC.

V gene TRBV28 combines with J gene TRBJ1-1, with D possibly TRBD1 on 5 matching bases. With 3 bases removed from V and 1 base from J, the gap between germline ends came to 9 bases. In germline, CDR1 is MDHEN, CDR2 SYDVKM. The CDR3 consists of 14 residues. CDR3 nucleotides: TGTGCCAGCAGTTTGCCAGGGTCGAACACTGAAGCTTTCTTT. It yields the protein CASSLPGSNTEAFF.

The genes are TRBV7-9 and TRBJ1-1; no firm D call. Trimming pared 0 bases from V and 7 bases from J, leaving 6 bases between. In germline, CDR1 is SEHNR, CDR2 FQNEAQ (reference sequence). The CDR3 loop spans 12 amino acids. DNA of the CDR3: TGTGCCAGCAGCTTAGCCCCTCTTGAAGCTTTCTTT. Amino acid sequence: CASSLAPLEAFF.

The chain combines TRBV5-4 with TRBJ2-5; TRBD1 might be the D (6 bases). Germline CDR1 SGHNT, CDR2 YYREEE (reference sequence). The V end was cut by 4 bases, the J end by 4 bases, with 11 bases between. The CDR3 is 13 residues long. The chain's CDR3 is CASSPARGETQYF. The CDR3 bases are TGTGCCAGCAGCCCCGCCAGGGGAGAGACCCAGTACTTC.

The V gene is TRBV24-1, the J gene TRBJ2-3; tentatively, D is TRBD1 (6 bases). There are 17 residues in the CDR3. The V end lost 4 bases, the J end lost 0 bases, and 16 bases lay between the germline ends. Germline lookup yields CDR1 KGHDR and CDR2 SFDVKD. CDR3 sequence (DNA): TGTGCCACCAGTGAACAGGGACGAATCACAAGCACAGATACGCAGTATTTT. Its translation: CATSEQGRITSTDTQYF.

This chain connects TRBV5-3 to TRBJ2-7; 14 nucleotides agree with TRBD2. TRBV5-3 carries the ORF label, with uncertain function. This CDR3 is 18 amino acids long. The junction had 10 bases not matched to a gene; V was cut back by 4 bases and J by 1 base. The chain's CDR3 is CARSLPGLAGDKSYEQYF. The CDR3 coding sequence is TGTGCCAGAAGCCTACCGGGACTAGCGGGGGACAAGTCCTACGAGCAGTACTTC.

The chain joins TRBV28 to TRBJ2-7; no definite D call. The CDR3 covers 13 residues. Germline V gives CDR1 MDHEN, CDR2 SYDVKM. Trimming removed 7 bases from V and 2 bases from J, with 12 bases in between. CDR3 sequence reads: CASKGGRAYEQYF. In DNA, the CDR3 is TGTGCCAGCAAAGGCGGCAGAGCCTACGAGCAGTACTTC.

The J gene is TRBJ2-3, the V gene TRBV6-5; TRBD1 aligns across 9 bases. Germline CDR1 MNHEY, CDR2 SVGAGI. The CDR3 spans 15 residues. The V gene end was trimmed by 7 bases and the J gene end by 3 bases; junction bases not matched to a gene: 8. The CDR3 protein is CASNRDRVGTDTQYF. DNA of the CDR3: TGTGCCAGCAACAGGGACAGGGTCGGGACAGATACGCAGTATTTT.

The genes are TRBV6-5 and TRBJ1-6; 8 positions agree with TRBD1. Germline lookup yields CDR1 MNHEY and CDR2 SVGAGI. This CDR3 spans 15 amino acids. V shed 2 bases and J 10 bases; nucleotides not matched to a gene: 7. CDR3 DNA sequence: TGTGCCAGCAGTTACCTTGGACAGGGAGGATCACCCCTCCACTTT. Translation gives CASSYLGQGGSPLHF.

To note about this clone: A much more abundant neighbour one base away suggests this may be a read error. This chain joins TRBV9 and TRBJ2-3, with 12 bases aligning to TRBD2. The CDR3 spans 16 residues. The germline V gene encodes CDR1 SGDLS and CDR2 YYNGEE. Trimming at V came to 0 bases and at J to 4 bases, leaving 3 bases not matched to a gene. CDR3 residues: CASSVGASGRADTQYF. The CDR3 DNA is TGTGCCAGCAGCGTAGGGGCTAGCGGGAGGGCAGATACGCAGTATTTT.

This chain uses TRBV19 with TRBJ2-2; 11 bases are a match to TRBD2. V dropped 3 bases and J dropped 5; count of bases not matched to a gene: 8. Germline V lookup: CDR1 LNHDA, CDR2 SQIVND (reference sequence). This CDR3 is 17 amino acids long. The CDR3 sequence: CASSIRLAGYRTGELFF. The CDR3 DNA sequence: TGTGCCAGTAGTATTCGACTAGCGGGATATCGGACCGGGGAGCTGTTTTTT.

The J gene is TRBJ1-4, the V gene TRBV6-5; TRBD1 matches 8 bases. V shed 6 bases and J 7 bases; nucleotides not matched to a gene: 10. The CDR3 sequence is 15 residues long. CDR1 and CDR2 from the germline V gene are MNHEY and SVGAGI. CDR3 sequence (DNA): TGTGCCAGCAGGACTCAGGGGGCGTTGGGTGAAAAACTGTTTTTT. Its protein is CASRTQGALGEKLFF.

This clone has at least ten counts. The J gene is TRBJ2-4, the V gene TRBV19; TRBD2 is a possible D gene (5 bases). Germline-derived CDR1 and CDR2 are LNHDA and SQIVND (reference sequence). With 8 bases removed from V and 9 bases from J, the gap between germline ends came to 14 bases. CDR3 length equals 12 residues. The chain's CDR3 is CASGFPRGIQYF. The CDR3 DNA reads as TGTGCCAGTGGTTTCCCCCGGGGCATTCAGTACTTC. Variable domain in full (rest from reference TRBV19 and TRBJ2-4): DGGITQSPKYLFRKEGQNVTLSCEQNLNHDAMYWYRQDPGQGLRLIYYSQIVNDFQKGDIAEGYSVSREKKESFPLTVTSAQKNPTAFYLCASGFPRGIQYFGAGTRLSVL.

Details on this clone: Relative to the germline gene, one junction end is altered; a read error may explain this. V is TRBV5-5 and J is TRBJ2-1; 10 nucleotides agree with TRBD2. CDR1 is SGHKS and CDR2 is YYEKEE in the germline V gene (reference sequence). CDR3 length: 16 amino acids. The CDR3 DNA reads TGTGCCAGCAGCTTAGTTAGCGGGGGGTCCTCCAATGAGCAGTTCTTC. Protein sequence: CASSLVSGGSSNEQFF.

The V call is TRBV7-3, the J call TRBJ2-3; TRBD2 matches at 8 bases. V gave up 5 bases and J gave up 2 bases; unmatched junction bases: 6. This CDR3 region has 15 residues. Germline CDR1 reads SGHTA; CDR2 reads FQGTGA. The CDR3, as DNA: TGTGCCAGCAGCCCCGCCGGGAGGGACACAGATACGCAGTATTTT. Translated: CASSPAGRDTDTQYF.

The chain has TRBV13 and TRBJ2-7; D is perhaps TRBD1 (6 bases). The CDR3 contains 14 residues. CDR1 and CDR2 from the germline V gene are PRHDT and FYEKMQ (reference sequence). V was trimmed by 4 bases and J by 2 bases, leaving 12 bases between them. This CDR3 is CASSSQTGPYEQYF. CDR3 DNA sequence: TGTGCCAGCAGCTCCCAGACAGGTCCCTACGAGCAGTACTTC.

J is TRBJ2-3 and V is TRBV3-1 (or the pseudogene TRBV3-2), with a possible D match to TRBD2 (6 bases). CDR1 is LGHDT, CDR2 YNNKEL, per germline (reference sequence). This CDR3 comprises 17 residues. V lost 1 base and J 1 base, leaving 15 bases between the germline ends. CDR3 nucleotides: TGTGCCAGCAGCCAAGCGGGAGCGACTATCGGCACAGATACGCAGTATTTT. The encoded protein is CASSQAGATIGTDTQYF.

The chain uses TRBV30 and TRBJ2-5; possible D gene TRBD1, 6 bases. Germline CDR1 and CDR2: GTSNPN and SVGIG (reference sequence). The CDR3 length is 14 residues. V was trimmed by 0 bases and J by 5 bases, leaving 13 bases between them. The CDR3: CAWSVSGVRETQYF. In DNA form, the CDR3 reads TGTGCCTGGAGTGTGTCAGGGGTTCGTGAGACCCAGTACTTC. Using reference TRBV30 and TRBJ2-5 for the parts outside the CDR3, the full variable domain is SQTIHQWPATLVQPVGSPLSLECTVEGTSNPNLYWYRQAAGRGLQLLFYSVGIGQISSEVPQNLSASRPQDRQFILSSKKLLLSDSGFYLCAWSVSGVRETQYFGPGTRLLVL.

This sequence joins TRBV19 and TRBJ2-2; 7 nucleotides match TRBD2. The V and J ends lost 7 bases and 0 bases, in that order; junction bases with no gene match: 2. CDR3 length: 14 residues. CDR1 and CDR2 (germline): LNHDA, SQIVND (reference sequence). The CDR3 sequence is CASKAGTNTGELFF. The CDR3 coding sequence is TGTGCCAGTAAAGCGGGGACGAACACCGGGGAGCTGTTTTTT.

The chain is built from TRBV29-1 and TRBJ2-3; 15 nucleotides align to TRBD2. The junction had 15 bases not matched to a gene; V was cut back by 8 bases and J by 6 bases. CDR3 size: 17 residues. From germline, CDR1 is SQVTM and CDR2 ANQGSEA. In DNA, the CDR3 is TGCAGCACCCCGGGACTAGCGGGGGGTTACGCGGCCGATACGCAGTATTTT. This translates into CSTPGLAGGYAADTQYF.

The chain uses TRBV18 and TRBJ2-4; 8 nucleotides line up with TRBD1. The V gene's germline CDR1 is KGHSH and CDR2 LQKENI. J gave up 10 bases and V 6 bases, and 8 bases lay outside the gene matches. This CDR3 contains 13 residues. The chain's CDR3 is CASSSDRGTIQYF. CDR3 nucleotides: TGTGCCAGCTCGTCCGACAGGGGTACTATTCAGTACTTC. Looking up the rest from reference TRBV18 and TRBJ2-4 gives the full variable domain: NAGVMQNPRHLVRRRGQEARLRCSPMKGHSHVYWYRQLPEEGLKFMVYLQKENIIDESGMPKERFSAEFPKEGPSILRIQQVVRGDSAAYFCASSSDRGTIQYFGAGTRLSVL.